This T cell receptor (beta chain) stems from a study of CD8+ T cells in alopecia areata (dated by TCRdb to 2016 to 2019). Background on the whole study: In both human patients and the C3H/HeJ mouse model, the study applied high-throughput TCRbeta sequencing to look at T cell clonal expansion in alopecia areata. In humans, TCRbeta sequencing was performed on scalp tissue and on sorted CD4+ and CD8+ peripheral blood T cells from healthy controls and from patients with patchy or totalis/universalis alopecia areata. Scalp clonality was compared among normal scalp (n=4), patchy alopecia areata scalp (n=8), and alopecia totalis/universalis scalp (n=8). RNA was extracted with the PAXgene miRNA kit for fixed scalp, the miRNeasy kit for PBMCs, and the RNeasy kit for mouse skin. TCRbeta CDR3 regions were amplified by immunoSEQ multiplex PCR with 35 Vbeta forward and 13 Jbeta reverse primers. Overall study results and their limits: Scalp TCR repertoire analysis is complicated because resident alphabeta T cells in normal human skin are also sequenced, whereas mouse skin is dominated by gammadelta T cells. TCR sequences shared between patients were less clear than in mice, possibly partly because of HLA diversity in the patient population. Lesional scalp, especially in alopecia totalis/universalis, showed higher clonality and more expanded CD8+ clones than normal scalp, suggesting antigenic drive.

The germline V gene specifies SQVTM as CDR1 and ANQGSEA as CDR2. The cysteine opens and the phenylalanine closes a CDR3 of 15 amino acids. The kept DNA is CDR3 alone, 45 bases in frame from the first base. Unmatched junction bases come to 8, with V trimmed by 3 bases and J by 0 bases. The library was prepared using the immunoSEQ multiplex PCR assay. For TCR sequencing, RNA was extracted from every sample and reverse transcribed into cDNA to serve as template. SuperScript III was used to make first-strand cDNA, primed with a 2:1 mix of oligo-dT and random hexamers. A synthetic immune receptor repertoire was used to measure amplification bias, and any remaining bias was corrected computationally. The paper's data handling went like this. Raw reads were preprocessed for error removal, and CDR3 was defined according to IMGT conventions as running from the conserved cysteine to phenylalanine. Clonality was calculated as 1 minus Shannon entropy normalized by log2 of the number of productive unique TCRs. Whether each scalp clone was CD4 or CD8 was inferred by checking scalp TCRbeta sequences against the CD4 and CD8 repertoires from sorted blood. Here the immuneACCESS table is served through TCRdb, limited to in-frame sequences with V and J called. Missing clones are a known gap in these copies; in checked studies unresolved V genes cover under half, and the rest lacks a known reason. The V and J calls and clone size are taken from that table; D and trimming were inferred from the DNA. In all, the sample holds approximately 150,000 clones, and roughly 58% of those were seen once. Together, the top ten hold 35% to 40% of the sample.

In its sample, this clone was seen a few times. The antigen this receptor binds is unknown. Per-base quality was not reported, and no clone a single base away is much larger than it. PBMCs were separated by density centrifugation and stained for CD3, CD4 and CD8, after which CD4+ and CD8+ T cells were sorted on a FACSAria. Scalp biopsies and blood samples were obtained from unaffected controls. Sequenced input: CD8+ T cells sorted from blood. The sequence links TRBV29-1 to TRBJ2-7, with TRBD1 identical over 7 junction bases. This TCR derives from a human donor in good health. The CDR3 region reads CSVEGDRENSYEQYF. The sequenced DNA is TGCAGCGTTGAGGGCGACAGGGAAAACTCCTACGAGCAGTACTTC.